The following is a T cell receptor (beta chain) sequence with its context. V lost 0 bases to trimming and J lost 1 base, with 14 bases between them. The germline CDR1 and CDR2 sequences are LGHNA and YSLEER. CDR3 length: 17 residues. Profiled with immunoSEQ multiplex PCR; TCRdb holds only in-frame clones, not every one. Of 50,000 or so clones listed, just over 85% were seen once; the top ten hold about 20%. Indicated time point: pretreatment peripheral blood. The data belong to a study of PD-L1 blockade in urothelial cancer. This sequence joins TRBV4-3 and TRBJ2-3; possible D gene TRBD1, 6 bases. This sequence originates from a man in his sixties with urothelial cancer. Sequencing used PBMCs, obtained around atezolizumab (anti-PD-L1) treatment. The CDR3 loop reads CASSQDRGRGGTDTQYF. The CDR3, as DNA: TGCGCCAGCAGCCAAGATCGGGGCAGGGGAGGCACAGATACGCAGTATTTT.